The 17 T cell receptor beta chains in this list originate from one sample, sequenced in a study of cytomegalovirus exposure and HLA in healthy donors. The PCR had 60 Vbeta and 13 Jbeta primers. Sequencing was performed with immunoSEQ multiplex PCR; in TCRdb, only in-frame clones are kept and a portion is missing. Of some 170,000 clones in the sample, roughly 77% were seen once. Sample: PBMCs. Receptors were obtained from a woman aged 18-29 years in good health and CMV-seronegative.

The CDR3 is CAWSSGQFSGNTIYF. In DNA, the CDR3 is TGTGCCTGGAGTTCGGGACAGTTCTCTGGAAACACCATATATTTT. V gene TRBV30 combines with J gene TRBJ1-3; 7 bases are shared with TRBD1. The CDR3 has 15 residues. Per germline, CDR1 GTSNPN and CDR2 SVGIG (reference sequence). V dropped 2 bases and J dropped 0; count of bases not matched to a gene: 4.

J is TRBJ2-5 and V is TRBV7-2; 7 nucleotides line up with TRBD1. V was pared by 5 bases and J by 1 base, with 10 bases of the junction left unmatched. Germline V CDR1 and CDR2: SGHTA, FQGNSA. CDR3 length: 16 residues. This chain's CDR3 is CASSVVNRGSQETQYF. DNA of the CDR3: TGTGCCAGCAGCGTAGTTAACAGGGGTAGCCAAGAGACCCAGTACTTC.

The gene calls are TRBV5-4 and TRBJ2-5, with 10 bases aligning to TRBD1. The trim removed 4 bases at V and 5 bases at J, leaving 5 bases unmatched. Germline-derived CDR1 and CDR2 are SGHNT and YYREEE (reference sequence). This CDR3 spans 14 amino acids. CDR3: CASSRQGAVETQYF. The CDR3 coding sequence is TGTGCCAGCAGCCGACAGGGGGCGGTGGAGACCCAGTACTTC.

The chain recombines TRBV18 with TRBJ2-1; maybe TRBD2 (6 bases). The V gene's germline CDR1 is KGHSH and CDR2 LQKENI. This CDR3 spans 15 amino acids. Trimming removed 1 base from V and 4 bases from J, with 11 bases in between. CDR3 sequence: CASSPLAESYNEQFF. CDR3 bases: TGTGCCAGCTCACCACTAGCGGAGTCTTACAATGAGCAGTTCTTC.

Comment on this clone: The germline gene is not matched at one end of the junction; a read error may be the cause. This chain links TRBV5-1 with TRBJ1-2; perhaps TRBD1 as D (5 bases). Germline V gene data show CDR1 as SGHRS and CDR2 as YFSETQ. The CDR3 totals 15 residues. The CDR3 DNA follows: TGTGCCAGCAGCCTCTGGGGGGATACTAACTATGGCTACACCTTC. This translates into CASSLWGDTNYGYTF.

The V and J genes are TRBV15 and TRBJ1-5, with a tentative D call TRBD1 (5 bases). The germline V gene has CDR1 LNHNV and CDR2 YYDKDF (reference sequence). The CDR3 loop spans 15 amino acids. Deletions cut 0 bases from V and 6 bases from J, with 12 bases between. The CDR3: CATSRDRGWGQPQHF. CDR3 nucleotide sequence: TGTGCCACCAGCAGAGATAGGGGCTGGGGTCAGCCCCAGCATTTT.

The rearrangement links TRBV19 to TRBJ2-4; 7 nucleotides match TRBD1. With V trimmed by 5 bases and J by 1 base, 8 bases remained unmatched. The CDR3 is 16 residues long. Germline CDR1 LNHDA, CDR2 SQIVND (reference sequence). The CDR3 loop is CASSGRQGAAKNIQYF. CDR3 coding DNA: TGTGCCAGTAGTGGACGACAGGGTGCGGCCAAAAACATTCAGTACTTC.

This chain uses TRBV2 with TRBJ1-6; no definite D call. Germline CDR1 and CDR2: SNHLY and FYNNEI. Trimming pared 7 bases from V and 0 bases from J, leaving 13 bases between. The CDR3 runs to 16 residues. The CDR3 DNA follows: TGTGCCAGCATGATGGGCTTAAGCTCCTATAATTCACCCCTCCACTTT. This sequence encodes CASMMGLSSYNSPLHF.

This clone showed up just a few times. The chain is built from TRBV5-6 and TRBJ1-6, with TRBD1 as a possible D gene (6 bases). Deletions cut 0 bases from V and 1 base from J, with 8 bases between. The CDR3 contains 16 residues. From germline, CDR1 is SGHDT and CDR2 YYEEEE. CDR3 sequence reads: CASSLAGQSYNSPLHF. CDR3 nucleotide sequence: TGTGCCAGCAGCTTGGCAGGACAGTCCTATAATTCACCCCTCCACTTT.

V and J are TRBV28 and TRBJ1-6, with D maybe TRBD1 (5 bases). Looked up from germline, CDR1 is MDHEN and CDR2 is SYDVKM. The CDR3 covers 14 residues. V gave up 3 bases and J gave up 10 bases, with 13 bases separating them. In nucleotides, the CDR3 is TGTGCCAGCAGTTTCGGGGGGATCAACTCACCCCTCCACTTT. It yields the protein CASSFGGINSPLHF.

This rearrangement joins TRBV19 to TRBJ1-5, with TRBD1 matching 10 bases. The CDR3 extends over 12 amino acids. J was trimmed by 6 bases and V by 8 bases; bases with no gene match: 1. Germline assignment: CDR1 LNHDA and CDR2 SQIVND (reference sequence). The CDR3 region is CASDRGPQPQHF. The DNA for the CDR3 is TGTGCCAGTGACAGGGGGCCTCAGCCCCAGCATTTT.

The CDR3 loop is CASSLDRNYGYTF. The CDR3 DNA sequence: TGTGCCAGCAGCTTAGACAGAAACTATGGCTACACCTTC. The chain has TRBV5-5 and TRBJ1-2; D is perhaps TRBD1 (5 bases). The CDR3 covers 13 residues. The ends were cut back, 2 bases at V and 2 bases at J, with 7 bases in the middle. Germline loops: CDR1 SGHKS, CDR2 YYEKEE (reference sequence). The variable domain in full, completed from reference TRBV5-5 and TRBJ1-2, reads DAGVTQSPTHLIKTRGQQVTLRCSPISGHKSVSWYQQVLGQGPQFIFQYYEKEERGRGNFPDRFSARQFPNYSSELNVNALLLGDSALYLCASSLDRNYGYTFGSGTRLTVV.

V usage is TRBV20-1 and J usage is TRBJ1-1; D remains unclear. Trimming took 7 bases from V and 1 from J, leaving 7 bases between them. Germline CDR1 reads DFQATT; CDR2 reads SNEGSKA (reference sequence). This CDR3 is 11 amino acids long. CDR3 protein: CSGSRNTEAFF. CDR3 bases: TGCAGTGGGTCCAGGAACACTGAAGCTTTCTTT.

Here the CDR3 reads CAWRGRDRANSNEKLFF. CDR3 bases: TGTGCCTGGAGGGGGCGGGACAGGGCTAACTCTAATGAAAAACTGTTTTTT. The chain has TRBV30 and TRBJ1-4; 9 nucleotides align to TRBD1. The V segment lost 3 bases and the J segment 3 bases; nucleotides outside the gene matches: 11. This CDR3 has 17 residues. Germline V gene lookup returns CDR1 GTSNPN and CDR2 SVGIG (reference sequence).

This sequence joins TRBV2 and TRBJ1-5; 8 bases match TRBD1. The germline gives CDR1 SNHLY, CDR2 FYNNEI. The CDR3 totals 18 residues. V shed 6 bases, J shed 0 bases, and the junction held 13 bases outside the gene matches. For the CDR3, the DNA is TGTGCCAGCAGCGTACCTGGGACAGGACTTCATAGCAATCAGCCCCAGCATTTT. Protein sequence: CASSVPGTGLHSNQPQHF.

The genes are TRBV5-1 and TRBJ2-2, with TRBD2 matching over 15 bases. The CDR3 sequence is 17 residues long. J was trimmed by 4 bases and V by 4 bases; bases with no gene match: 5. The germline V gene has CDR1 SGHRS and CDR2 YFSETQ. The CDR3 DNA reads TGCGCCAGCAGCGTCGGACTAGCGGGGGGGACCACCGGGGAGCTGTTTTTT. Translated: CASSVGLAGGTTGELFF.

CDR3 residues: CASSLGGTGGSSPLHF. As DNA, the CDR3 is TGTGCCAGCAGCTTGGGGGGGACAGGCGGTTCTTCACCCCTCCACTTT. The chain is built from TRBV7-3 and TRBJ1-6, with 8 nucleotides matching TRBD1. The length of the CDR3 is 16 residues. Per the germline V gene, CDR1 is SGHTA and CDR2 is FQGTGA. With 3 bases clipped from V and 9 bases from J, the junction kept 10 bases outside the gene matches.